This TCR beta chain comes out of a study of long-term antiretroviral therapy in people with HIV. With survey level as its setting, the immunoSEQ assay was v3.0. Sequenced by immunoSEQ multiplex PCR; TCRdb stores in-frame clones only, minus some. The data show fewer than 45,000 clones, 70% to 90% seen once. This clone was seen just once. The germline V and J ends were trimmed by 4 bases and 6 bases, with 7 bases remaining between them. From germline, CDR1 is SGHDN and CDR2 FVKESK. The CDR3 length is 13 residues. The gene calls are TRBV14 and TRBJ1-6; no definite D call. Sample: unsorted PBMCs, taken 2.8 years before starting antiretroviral therapy. The TCR sequence derives from a woman aged 25 to 45 with HIV. Written as DNA, the CDR3 is TGTGCCAGCAGCCTTTTCGGTAATTCACCCCTCCACTTT. Encoded protein: CASSLFGNSPLHF. Together with reference TRBV14 and TRBJ1-6, the CDR3 gives the full variable domain: EAGVTQFPSHSVIEKGQTVTLRCDPISGHDNLYWYRRVMGKEIKFLLHFVKESKQDESGMPNNRFLAERTGGTYSTLKVQPAELEDSGVYFCASSLFGNSPLHFGNGTRLTVT.